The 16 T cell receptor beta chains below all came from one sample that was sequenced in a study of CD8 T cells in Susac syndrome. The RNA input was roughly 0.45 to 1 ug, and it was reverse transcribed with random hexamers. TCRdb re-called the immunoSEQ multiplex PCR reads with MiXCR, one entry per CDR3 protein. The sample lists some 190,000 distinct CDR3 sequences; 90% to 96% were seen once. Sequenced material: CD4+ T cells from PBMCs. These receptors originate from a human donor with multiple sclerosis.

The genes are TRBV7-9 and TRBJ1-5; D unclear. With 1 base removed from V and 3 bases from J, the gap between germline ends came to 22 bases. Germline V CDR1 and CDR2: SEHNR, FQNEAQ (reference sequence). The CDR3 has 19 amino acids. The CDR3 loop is CASSLGKVGSQQVNQPQHF. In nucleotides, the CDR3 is TGTGCCAGCAGCTTAGGGAAGGTTGGGAGTCAGCAAGTCAATCAGCCCCAGCATTTT.

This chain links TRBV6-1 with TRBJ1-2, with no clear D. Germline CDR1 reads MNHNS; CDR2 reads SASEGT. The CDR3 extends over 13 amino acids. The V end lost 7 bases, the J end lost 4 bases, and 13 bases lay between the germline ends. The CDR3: CASIGQNVYGYTF. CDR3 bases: TGTGCCAGCATCGGGCAGAATGTCTATGGCTACACCTTC.

CDR3 sequence: CASSEFPRGGKNYGYTF. The CDR3 DNA sequence: TGTGCCAGCAGTGAATTCCCCAGGGGAGGGAAGAACTATGGCTACACCTTC. The genes are TRBV2 and TRBJ1-2; tentative D call: TRBD1 (6 bases). In germline, CDR1 is SNHLY, CDR2 FYNNEI. The V gene lost 2 bases and the J gene lost 2 bases, with 18 bases spanning the gap. CDR3 size: 17 residues.

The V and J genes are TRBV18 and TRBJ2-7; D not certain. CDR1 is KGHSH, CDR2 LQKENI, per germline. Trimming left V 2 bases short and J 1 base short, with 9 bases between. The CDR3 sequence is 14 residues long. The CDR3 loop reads CASSPGQVSYEQYF. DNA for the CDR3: TGTGCCAGCTCACCAGGTCAGGTTTCCTACGAGCAGTACTTC.

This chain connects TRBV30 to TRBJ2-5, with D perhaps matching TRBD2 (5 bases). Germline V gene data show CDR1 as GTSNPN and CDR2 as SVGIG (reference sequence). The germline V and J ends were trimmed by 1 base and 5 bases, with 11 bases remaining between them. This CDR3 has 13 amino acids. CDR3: CAWSGSRRETQYF. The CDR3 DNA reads TGTGCCTGGAGTGGAAGTAGGAGGGAGACCCAGTACTTC.

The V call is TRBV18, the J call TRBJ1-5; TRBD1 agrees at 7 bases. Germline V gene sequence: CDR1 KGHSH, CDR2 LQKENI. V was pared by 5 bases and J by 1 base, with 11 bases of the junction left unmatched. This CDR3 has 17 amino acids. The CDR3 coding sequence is TGTGCCAGCTCATCAGGACAGGTTAGAGGGAGCAATCAGCCCCAGCATTTT. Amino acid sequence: CASSSGQVRGSNQPQHF.

This chain's CDR3 is CSVAVREAFF. CDR3 coding DNA: TGCAGCGTAGCAGTCCGGGAAGCTTTCTTT. The chain links TRBV29-1 to TRBJ1-1; D is ambiguous. The length of the CDR3 is 10 residues. Per the germline V gene, CDR1 is SQVTM and CDR2 is ANQGSEA. Trimming pared 6 bases from V and 8 bases from J, leaving 10 bases between.

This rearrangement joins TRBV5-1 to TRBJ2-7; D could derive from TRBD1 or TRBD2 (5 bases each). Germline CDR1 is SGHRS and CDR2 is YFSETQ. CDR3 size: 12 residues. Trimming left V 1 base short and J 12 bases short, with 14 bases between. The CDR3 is CASSLPSGGMYF. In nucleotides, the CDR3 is TGCGCCAGCAGCTTGCCTTCTGGGGGTATGTACTTC.

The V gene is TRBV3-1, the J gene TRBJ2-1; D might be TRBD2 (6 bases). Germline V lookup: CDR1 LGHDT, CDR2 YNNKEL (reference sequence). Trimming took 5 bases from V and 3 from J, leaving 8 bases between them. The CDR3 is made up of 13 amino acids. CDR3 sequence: CASSRDFYNEQFF. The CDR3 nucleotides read TGTGCCAGCAGCAGGGACTTCTACAATGAGCAGTTCTTC.

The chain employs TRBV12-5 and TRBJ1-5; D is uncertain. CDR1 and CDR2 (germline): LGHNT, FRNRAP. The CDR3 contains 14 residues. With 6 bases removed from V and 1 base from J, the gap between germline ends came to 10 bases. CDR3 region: CASGPFNSNQPQHF. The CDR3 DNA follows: TGTGCTAGTGGCCCCTTTAACAGCAATCAGCCCCAGCATTTT.

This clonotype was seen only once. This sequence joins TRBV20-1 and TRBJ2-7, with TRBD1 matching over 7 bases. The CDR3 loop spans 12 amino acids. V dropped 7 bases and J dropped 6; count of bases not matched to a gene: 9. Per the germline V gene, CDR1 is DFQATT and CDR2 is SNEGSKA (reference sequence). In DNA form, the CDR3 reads TGCAGTGTACAAGGGGGCTTGAGCGAGCAGTACTTC. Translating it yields CSVQGGLSEQYF.

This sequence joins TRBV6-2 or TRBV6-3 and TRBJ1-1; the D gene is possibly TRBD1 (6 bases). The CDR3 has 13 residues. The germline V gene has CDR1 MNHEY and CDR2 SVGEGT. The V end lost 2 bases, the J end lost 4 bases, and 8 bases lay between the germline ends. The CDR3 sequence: CASSYGQSTEAFF. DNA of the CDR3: TGTGCCAGCAGTTACGGACAGTCCACTGAAGCTTTCTTT.

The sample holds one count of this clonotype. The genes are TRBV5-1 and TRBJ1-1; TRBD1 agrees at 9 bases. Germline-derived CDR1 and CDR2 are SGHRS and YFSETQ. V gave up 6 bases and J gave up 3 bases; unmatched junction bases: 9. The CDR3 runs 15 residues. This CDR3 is CASNFKGQGDTEAFF. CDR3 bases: TGCGCCAGCAACTTTAAGGGACAGGGAGACACTGAAGCTTTCTTT.

The CDR3 coding sequence is TGTGCTAGTGGTCGGACTAGCGGCCGCCACAATGAGCAGTTCTTC. It yields the protein CASGRTSGRHNEQFF. V gene TRBV12-5 combines with J gene TRBJ2-1; 10 bases agree with TRBD2. Germline CDR1 is LGHNT and CDR2 is FRNRAP. Trimming removed 5 bases from V and 5 bases from J; junction bases left unmatched: 6. The CDR3 is 15 amino acids. Drawing the rest from reference TRBV12-5 and TRBJ2-1, the complete variable domain is DARVTQTPRHKVTEMGQEVTMRCQPILGHNTVFWYRQTMMQGLELLAYFRNRAPLDDSGMPKDRFSAEMPDATLATLKIQPSEPRDSAVYFCASGRTSGRHNEQFFGPGTRLTVL.

In nucleotides, the CDR3 is TGTGCCAGCAGCCGCCCGGGACGCCTCTATGGCTACACCTTC. Translated: CASSRPGRLYGYTF. This chain joins TRBV6-5 and TRBJ1-2, with D maybe TRBD1 (5 bases). Germline-derived CDR1 and CDR2 are MNHEY and SVGAGI. Trimming removed 6 bases at V and 4 bases at J, with 15 bases between. CDR3 size: 14 residues.

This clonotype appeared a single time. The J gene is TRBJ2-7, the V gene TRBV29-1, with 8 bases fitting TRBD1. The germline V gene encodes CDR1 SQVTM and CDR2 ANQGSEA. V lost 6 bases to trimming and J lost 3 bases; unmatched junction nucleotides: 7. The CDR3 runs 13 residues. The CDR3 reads CSVGQASNYEQYF. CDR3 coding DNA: TGCAGCGTGGGACAGGCGTCAAACTACGAGCAGTACTTC.